This TCR beta chain was sequenced for a study of blood T cell repertoires in COVID-19 (dated by TCRdb to 2018 to 2020). About the full investigation: The collaborator samples originated in the United States, Italy and Spain and spanned the acute and convalescent phases of COVID-19. The prospective study material was composed of cDNA or gDNA derived from T cells, B-cell-depleted T cells, or PBMCs. The dataset comprised deeply sampled blood TCRbeta repertoires from subjects exposed to, actively infected with, or recovered from COVID-19. The repertoires were released in a freely available public database intended as a resource for research on the immune response to SARS-CoV-2. Samples were obtained from the ongoing ImmuneRACE study (first 160 participants) and from some 1,300 subjects provided by 6 global collaborators. A de-identified subject ID, COVID-19 status, age in years and sex were almost always included in the sample metadata. Where HLA class I and class II types were available, the types were taken from metadata supplied by the sample provider, not from assay-based typing.

The paper's findings and limits, for the study overall: Clinical and demographic metadata were provided uncurated, with the amount varying by source and participant.

Taken from cysteine to phenylalanine, the CDR3 has 15 residues. Only the CDR3 portion is preserved as DNA: 45 bases, with reading frame beginning at the first base. Sequences SGHRS (CDR1) and YFSETQ (CDR2) are obtained from the germline V gene. Germline trimming amounts to 4 bases on V and 3 bases on J, with 9 as the count of junction bases outside the gene matches. As to this clone: Its antigen remains undetermined. One base away there is no much larger clone; base qualities are not given.

Each collaborating institution followed its own protocols to collect whole blood in K2EDTA tubes. Collaborator samples were shipped for TCRbeta analysis as frozen whole blood, isolated PBMCs, or DNA extracted from either sample type. TCRbeta CDR3 regions were amplified from genomic DNA by means of the immunoSEQ Assay, a bias-controlled multiplex PCR. For the original study's pipeline: The number of nucleated cells in each sample was estimated by amplification of reference gene primers within the assay. To quantify the absolute abundance of each unique TCRbeta CDR3 rearrangement, sequence reads were collapsed and filtered. For each sample, productive Simpson clonality was calculated by taking the square root of Simpson's diversity index across productive rearrangements. Not all clones reach the TCRdb copy of this immuneACCESS table, which keeps in-frame sequences only. Checked studies attribute under half of the gap to unresolved V genes and leave the rest unexplained. V, J and clone size reflect that table, while D and trimming were determined from the DNA. Across this sample there are about 90,000 clones, with about two thirds seen only once. The ten largest account for approximately 15% of the sample.

The TCR originated in an elderly woman with acute or convalescent COVID-19. Sequenced material: peripheral blood. This sequence uses TRBV5-1 and TRBJ1-2; the central 7 bases match TRBD1. The CDR3 region reads CASSPGTALDYGYTF. The sequenced DNA is TGCGCCAGCAGCCCTGGGACAGCCCTCGACTATGGCTACACCTTC. Where the CDR3 stops, the reference TRBV5-1 and TRBJ1-2 genes take over; the full variable domain is KAGVTQTPRYLIKTRGQQVTLSCSPISGHRSVSWYQQTPGQGLQFLFEYFSETQRNKGNFPGRFSGRQFSNSRSEMNVSTLELGDSALYLCASSPGTALDYGYTFGSGTRLTVV.